A selection of T cell receptor beta chains follows, all from one sample in a study of a mutant IDH1 vaccine in newly diagnosed glioma. TCRdb's copy holds only in-frame clones and misses some; the assay was immunoSEQ multiplex PCR. The data contain some 56,000 clones, about 91% of them singletons. The sample consisted of PBMCs, taken from a glioma patient treated with radiotherapy, temozolomide or both. These receptors all stem from a middle-aged man with glioma. Each CDR3 is given with its conserved first and last residue. Each record gives: D gene, V gene, J gene, clone size, CDR3 length, CDR3 protein, CDR3 DNA. The D gene is left open where the match is weak. The size entry is marked missing in some rows and otherwise reads once, few, many or a size class.

-	TRBV18	TRBJ2-2	-	12	CASSPGGGELFF	TGTGCCAGCTCACCAGGAGGCGGGGAGCTGTTTTTT
-	TRBV5-3	TRBJ2-3	few	15	CARITGTPTPDTQYF	TGTGCCAGAATAACCGGGACACCCACCCCAGATACGCAGTATTTT
-	TRBV18	TRBJ1-1	-	14	CASSPADRYTEAFF	TGTGCCAGCTCACCCGCCGACAGATACACTGAAGCTTTCTTT
-	TRBV28	TRBJ1-5	-	15	CASSFTGSFNQPQHF	TGTGCCAGCAGTTTTACAGGGTCGTTTAATCAGCCCCAGCATTTT
-	TRBV7-9	TRBJ1-5	-	13	CASTQGSNQPQHF	TGTGCCAGCACCCAGGGAAGCAATCAGCCCCAGCATTTT
-	TRBV13	TRBJ1-3	-	16	CASSLPRWGSGNTIYF	TGTGCCAGCAGCTTACCCCGGTGGGGCTCTGGAAACACCATATATTTT
-	TRBV9	TRBJ1-5	-	14	CASSLGGPNQPQHF	TGTGCCAGCAGCTTGGGGGGACCCAATCAGCCCCAGCATTTT
TRBD1	TRBV12-5	TRBJ1-2	-	13	CASGTSGQGGYTF	TGTGCTAGTGGTACCTCGGGACAGGGAGGCTACACCTTC
-	TRBV10-2	TRBJ2-7	-	13	CASLGGSSYEQYF	TGCGCCAGCCTGGGGGGAAGCTCCTACGAGCAGTACTTC
-	TRBV27	TRBJ1-1	-	13	CASSLSRNTEAFF	TGTGCCAGCAGTTTAAGCAGGAACACTGAAGCTTTCTTT
-	TRBV28	TRBJ2-7	-	14	CASSFEPGRGEQYF	TGTGCCAGCAGTTTTGAGCCAGGGCGCGGCGAGCAGTACTTC
-	TRBV5-1	TRBJ2-1	-	16	CASSLPAGTHNNEQFF	TGCGCCAGCAGCCTGCCGGCTGGGACACATAACAATGAGCAGTTCTTC
TRBD1	TRBV5-5	TRBJ2-7	-	15	CASSFRQGDSYEQYF	TGTGCCAGCAGCTTCCGTCAGGGGGATTCCTACGAGCAGTACTTC
-	TRBV5-1	TRBJ2-2	-	15	CASSLVSGNTGELFF	TGCGCCAGCAGCTTGGTTTCAGGAAACACCGGGGAGCTGTTTTTT
-	TRBV28	TRBJ2-3	-	16	CASSLVARGDGDTQYF	TGTGCCAGCAGTTTAGTTGCCAGGGGCGACGGGGATACGCAGTATTTT
TRBD1	TRBV5-1	TRBJ1-3	once	16	CASSWNPGGSGNTIYF	TGCGCCAGCAGCTGGAATCCAGGGGGGTCTGGAAACACCATATATTTT
-	TRBV4-3	TRBJ2-7	-	16	CASSQEISTGMYEQYF	TGCGCCAGCAGCCAAGAGATAAGTACAGGGATGTACGAGCAGTACTTC
-	TRBV14	TRBJ1-2	-	13	CASSQVRGGGYTF	TGTGCCAGCAGCCAAGTAAGGGGCGGTGGCTACACCTTC
TRBD1	TRBV6-6	TRBJ1-5	-	15	CASSRDRRSNQPQHF	TGTGCCAGCAGTAGGGACAGACGTAGCAATCAGCCCCAGCATTTT
-	TRBV10-3	TRBJ2-5	-	14	CAIRPGHQQETQYF	TGTGCCATCAGGCCGGGACACCAACAAGAGACCCAGTACTTC
-	TRBV19	TRBJ2-7	-	12	CASQNRAYEQYF	TGTGCCAGTCAAAACAGGGCCTACGAGCAGTACTTC